Below are 16 T cell receptor beta chains sequenced from a single sample in a study of immune cell composition in non-small cell lung cancer. The method was immunoSEQ multiplex PCR; TCRdb's version includes in-frame clones alone and lacks a portion of them. In the table there are 3,000 or so clones, about three quarters of which are singletons. The normal lung sample lay at least 3 cm, and maximally far, from the tumour. The sample consisted of non-adjacent lung tissue. These receptors were obtained from a human donor with non-small cell lung cancer.

This clone was seen only once. The rearrangement joins TRBV20-1 to TRBJ2-7, with D perhaps given as TRBD1 or TRBD2 (7 bases each). There are 11 residues in the CDR3. V was trimmed by 7 bases and J by 12 bases, leaving 19 bases between them. Per the germline V gene, CDR1 is DFQATT and CDR2 is SNEGSKA (reference sequence). CDR3 residues: CSGTQGGKTYF. The DNA for the CDR3 is TGCAGTGGAACCCAGGGGGGGAAGACGTACTTC.

In DNA, the CDR3 is TGTGCCAGCAGCCTGGGGCCGAGCTCCTACAATGAGCAGTTCTTC. This translates into CASSLGPSSYNEQFF. This sequence joins TRBV27 and TRBJ2-1, with D possibly TRBD1 on 5 matching bases. The length of the CDR3 is 15 residues. The germline V gene encodes CDR1 MNHEY and CDR2 SMNVEV (reference sequence). Trimming stripped 6 bases from V and 0 bases from J, with 12 bases between.

The J gene is TRBJ1-2, the V gene TRBV10-3; D perhaps matches TRBD1 (5 bases). Per the germline V gene, CDR1 is ENHRY and CDR2 is SYGVKD. V gave up 5 bases and J gave up 6 bases, with 10 bases separating them. This CDR3 comprises 12 residues. The CDR3 sequence: CAISSGGDGYTF. Written as DNA, the CDR3 is TGTGCCATCAGTTCGGGGGGGGATGGCTACACCTTC.

This clone turned up a few times. V is TRBV18 and J is TRBJ1-6; 8 bases are a match to TRBD1. V shed 2 bases, J shed 7 bases, and the junction held 4 bases outside the gene matches. Germline V gene data show CDR1 as KGHSH and CDR2 as LQKENI. CDR3 length equals 15 residues. Here the CDR3 reads CASSPNGQGNSPLHF. The CDR3 DNA reads TGTGCCAGCTCACCAAACGGACAGGGAAATTCACCCCTCCACTTT.

In its sample, this clone was seen a few times. The chain employs TRBV11-1 and TRBJ2-7; the D is unclear. Trimming pared 1 base from V and 1 base from J, leaving 8 bases between. The CDR3 runs to 14 residues. Germline V lookup: CDR1 SGHAT, CDR2 FQDESV (reference sequence). Here the CDR3 DNA reads TGTGCCAGCAGCTTAGGAGTCCCATCCTACGAGCAGTACTTC. This gives the protein CASSLGVPSYEQYF.

This chain uses TRBV6-5 with TRBJ1-1; D possibly corresponds to TRBD1 (6 bases). The CDR3 covers 13 residues. V was pared by 5 bases and J by 5 bases, with 12 bases between. From germline, CDR1 is MNHEY and CDR2 SVGAGI. Written as DNA, the CDR3 is TGTGCCAGCAGTCAACAGGGTTTAACTGAAGCTTTCTTT. Translated, it gives CASSQQGLTEAFF.

The gene calls are TRBV7-2 and TRBJ2-3, with D tentatively TRBD1 (6 bases). CDR1 is SGHTA, CDR2 FQGNSA, per germline. Trimming removed 6 bases at V and 3 bases at J, with 16 bases between. The CDR3 sequence is 15 residues long. Written as DNA, the CDR3 is TGTGCCAGCAGTCGTATCCTCACAGGGACAGATACGCAGTATTTT. It yields the protein CASSRILTGTDTQYF. Variable domain in full (rest from reference TRBV7-2 and TRBJ2-3): GAGVSQSPSNKVTEKGKDVELRCDPISGHTALYWYRQSLGQGLEFLIYFQGNSAPDKSGLPSDRFSAERTGGSVSTLTIQRTQQEDSAVYLCASSRILTGTDTQYFGPGTRLTVL.

This chain uses TRBV6-5 with TRBJ2-1; 8 bases match TRBD2. This CDR3 spans 15 amino acids. Germline CDR1 reads MNHEY; CDR2 reads SVGAGI. V shed 6 bases and J 6 bases; nucleotides not matched to a gene: 10. The DNA of the CDR3 is TGTGCCAGCAGCTCCATGAGCGGGAGCATCAATGAGCAGTTCTTC. This gives the protein CASSSMSGSINEQFF.

This chain uses TRBV16 with TRBJ2-1; 14 bases match TRBD2. The V and J ends lost 4 bases and 12 bases, in that order; junction bases with no gene match: 8. The CDR3 totals 15 residues. From germline, CDR1 is KGHSY and CDR2 FQNENV. CDR3 region: CASSPPRLAGGLQFF. The CDR3 DNA follows: TGTGCCAGCAGCCCCCCGAGACTAGCGGGAGGGCTGCAGTTCTTC.

V gene TRBV28 combines with J gene TRBJ2-1; the D is unclear. CDR1 and CDR2 from the germline V gene are MDHEN and SYDVKM. Trimming removed 4 bases from V and 3 bases from J, with 4 bases in between. The CDR3 is 12 residues long. The CDR3 loop reads CASSSDYNEQFF. CDR3 DNA: TGTGCCAGCAGTTCCGACTACAATGAGCAGTTCTTC.

The V gene is TRBV4-2, the J gene TRBJ2-5; D is ambiguous. V gave up 0 bases and J gave up 2 bases, with 16 bases separating them. Germline V gene data show CDR1 as LGHNA and CDR2 as YNFKEQ. The CDR3 totals 17 residues. CDR3 bases: TGTGCCAGCAGCCAAGATCTCTTCGGAGAGGAACAAGAGACCCAGTACTTC. It translates to CASSQDLFGEEQETQYF.

The chain joins TRBV5-5 to TRBJ1-4; possible D gene TRBD1, 6 bases. The CDR3 length is 15 residues. Germline V gene lookup returns CDR1 SGHKS and CDR2 YYEKEE (reference sequence). Trimming stripped 4 bases from V and 3 bases from J, with 13 bases between. CDR3 protein: CASSITGIANEKLFF. The CDR3 DNA reads TGTGCCAGCAGCATTACAGGGATTGCTAATGAAAAACTGTTTTTT.

The J gene is TRBJ2-5, the V gene TRBV19, with 7 bases fitting TRBD1. The CDR3 consists of 13 residues. Germline-derived CDR1 and CDR2 are LNHDA and SQIVND (reference sequence). V lost 9 bases, J lost 1 base, and 5 bases stayed unmatched. CDR3 sequence (DNA): TGTGCCAGCCGGGACAGACGCCAAGAGACCCAGTACTTC. Its translation is CASRDRRQETQYF.

The V gene is TRBV5-5, the J gene TRBJ2-1, with a possible D match to TRBD1 (6 bases). With 2 bases removed from V and 2 bases from J, the gap between germline ends came to 11 bases. CDR1 is SGHKS, CDR2 YYEKEE, per germline (reference sequence). The CDR3 runs to 15 residues. DNA for the CDR3: TGTGCCAGCAGCTTTTGGGACACGCCCTACAATGAGCAGTTCTTC. Amino acid sequence: CASSFWDTPYNEQFF.

The chain combines TRBV5-4 with TRBJ2-3, with 7 bases matching TRBD2. In germline, CDR1 is SGHNT, CDR2 YYREEE (reference sequence). The ends lost 6 bases at V and 0 bases at J; junction bases unmatched: 13. This CDR3 contains 17 residues. The CDR3 sequence is CASTWGRRERSTDTQYF. The CDR3 DNA reads TGTGCCAGCACCTGGGGGAGGCGGGAGAGGAGCACAGATACGCAGTATTTT.

In its sample, this clone is large. CDR3 coding DNA: TGCAGTGCTAGAGAGGTGTACGAGCAGTACTTC. Encoded protein: CSAREVYEQYF. The rearrangement joins TRBV20-1 to TRBJ2-7, with D uncertain. V was clipped by 0 bases and J by 4 bases, with 4 bases between them. CDR1 is DFQATT and CDR2 is SNEGSKA in the germline V gene (reference sequence). The CDR3 has 11 residues.